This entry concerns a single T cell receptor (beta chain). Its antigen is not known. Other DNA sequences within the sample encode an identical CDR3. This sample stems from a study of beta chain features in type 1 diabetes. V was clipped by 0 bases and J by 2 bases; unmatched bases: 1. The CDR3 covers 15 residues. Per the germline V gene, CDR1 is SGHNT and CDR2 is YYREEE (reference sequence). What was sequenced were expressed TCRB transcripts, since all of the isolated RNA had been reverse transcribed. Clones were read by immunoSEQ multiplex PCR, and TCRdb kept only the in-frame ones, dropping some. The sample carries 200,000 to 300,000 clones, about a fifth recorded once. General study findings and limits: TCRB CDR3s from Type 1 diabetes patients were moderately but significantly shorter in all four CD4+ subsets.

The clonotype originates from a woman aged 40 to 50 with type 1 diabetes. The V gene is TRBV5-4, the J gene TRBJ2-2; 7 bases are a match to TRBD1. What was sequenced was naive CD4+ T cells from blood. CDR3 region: CASSLGQGNTGELFF. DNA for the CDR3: TGTGCCAGCAGCTTGGGACAGGGTAACACCGGGGAGCTGTTTTTT.